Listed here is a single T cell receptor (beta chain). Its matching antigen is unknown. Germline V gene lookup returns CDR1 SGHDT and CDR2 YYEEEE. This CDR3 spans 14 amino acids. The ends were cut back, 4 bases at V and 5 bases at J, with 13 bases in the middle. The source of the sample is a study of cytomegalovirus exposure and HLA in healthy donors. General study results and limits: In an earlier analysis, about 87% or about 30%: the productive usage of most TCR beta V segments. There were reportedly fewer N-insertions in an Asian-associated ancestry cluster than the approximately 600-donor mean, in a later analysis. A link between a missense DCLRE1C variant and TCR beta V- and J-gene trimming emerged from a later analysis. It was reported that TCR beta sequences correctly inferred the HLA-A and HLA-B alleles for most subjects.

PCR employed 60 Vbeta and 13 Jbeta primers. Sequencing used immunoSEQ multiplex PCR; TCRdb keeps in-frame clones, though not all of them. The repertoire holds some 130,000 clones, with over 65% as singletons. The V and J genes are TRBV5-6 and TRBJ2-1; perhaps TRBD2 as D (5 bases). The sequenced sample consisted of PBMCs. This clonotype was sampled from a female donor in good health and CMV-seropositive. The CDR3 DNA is TGTGCCAGCAGCATATTGGGAGCGAACAATGAGCAGTTCTTC. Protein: CASSILGANNEQFF.